This is a list of T cell receptor beta chains from one sample in a study of CD8+ T cells in alopecia areata. This table comes from immunoSEQ multiplex PCR, and its TCRdb copy is limited to in-frame clones, with some not included. The sample holds some 180,000 clones, 40% to 65% seen once. The sample here was CD8+ T cells sorted from blood, taken at roughly week 52, from a patient treated with tofacitinib. The receptor source for this set is a human donor with alopecia areata. Both conserved end residues are part of each CDR3. D genes are given only for firm matches. Not every row has a clone size; where given, it reads once, few, many or a size class.

j_call d_call clone_size v_call cdr3_nt cdr3_aa
TRBJ2-3 - - TRBV29-1 TGCAGCGTTGTGGGCCCAGGCGATACGCAGTATTTT CSVVGPGDTQYF
TRBJ1-6 - - TRBV11-2 TGTGCCAGCAGCTCGGTGCGAGGATCACCCCTCCACTTT CASSSVRGSPLHF
TRBJ2-7 - - TRBV4-2 TGTGCCAGCAGCCCGGGATTAGCCTACGAGCAGTACTTC CASSPGLAYEQYF
TRBJ1-2 TRBD1 few TRBV7-2 TGTGCCAGCAGCCCAGAGGGACAGTCCTATGGCTACACCTTC CASSPEGQSYGYTF
TRBJ2-6 - few TRBV27 TGTGCCAGCAGTTTAGATGGGGCGTCTGGGGCCAACGTCCTGACTTTC CASSLDGASGANVLTF
TRBJ2-5 - few TRBV7-6 TGTGCCAGCAGCTTATCTGGTGGCCAAGGTCGAGAGACCCAGTACTTC CASSLSGGQGRETQYF
TRBJ2-7 TRBD1 - TRBV13 TGTGCCAGCAGCTTGGGGGACAGGATCTACGAGCAGTACTTC CASSLGDRIYEQYF
TRBJ2-5 - few TRBV14 TGTGCCAGCAGCCAAATCGGGGCGGCTTCGGAGACCCAGTACTTC CASSQIGAASETQYF
TRBJ1-1 - - TRBV20-1 TGCAGTGCTAGGTTGAACACTGAAGCTTTCTTT CSARLNTEAFF
TRBJ2-7 - - TRBV15 TGTGCCACCAGCAGTTTCAGATCCTACGAGCAGTACTTC CATSSFRSYEQYF